This TCR beta chain was identified during a study of monozygotic twins with inflammatory bowel disease. In germline, CDR1 is SGHRS, CDR2 YFSETQ. This CDR3 spans 15 amino acids. Each TCR library consumed about 3,700 ng of total RNA. TCRdb re-called the 5' RACE reads and catalogs CDR3 proteins one per entry, DNA excluded. The sample includes a few hundred thousand distinct CDR3 sequences. Sequenced material: blood. This receptor was taken from a human donor with ulcerative colitis or Crohn's disease, or a healthy co-twin of an affected twin (not recorded which). The chain couples TRBV5-1 to TRBJ2-5; TCRdb's D gene call, TRBD1, goes unchecked for lack of DNA. The CDR3 sequence is CASSLGGDIQETQYF.